The 24 T cell receptor beta chains presented below share a single source sample, sequenced in a study of CD8 T cells in ankylosing spondylitis. Study-wide findings and caveats: Ankylosing spondylitis blood appeared to carry a characteristic TCR beta motif of roughly eight highly homologous variants.

TCRdb used MiXCR to reprocess the 5' RACE reads, holding one entry per CDR3 protein. The sample holds more than 250,000 distinct CDR3 sequences, 8% seen once. These receptors' targets are unknown. Sequenced: blood, either unsorted or a sorted T cell fraction (not recorded which). Every receptor here comes from a male donor with ankylosing spondylitis.

This clonotype has ten or more counts. The junction departs from germline at one end; a sequencing error may be responsible. The DNA for the CDR3 is TGCGCCAGCAGTCAAGGCTTAGCGGGAGTTAATGAGCAGTTCTTC. The encoded protein is CASSQGLAGVNEQFF. The rearrangement links TRBV4-3 to TRBJ2-1; TRBD2 agrees at 9 bases. The CDR3 extends over 15 amino acids. CDR1 and CDR2 from the germline V gene are LGHNA and YSLEER.

The chain links TRBV18 to TRBJ1-4, with 8 bases identical to TRBD1. The CDR3 sequence is 13 residues long. Per the germline V gene, CDR1 is KGHSH and CDR2 is LQKENI. The junction had 3 bases not matched to a gene; V was cut back by 5 bases and J by 7 bases. CDR3 protein: CASSSGGTEKLFF. CDR3 coding DNA: TGTGCCAGCTCATCAGGGGGCACTGAAAAACTGTTTTTT. The whole variable domain, filled in from reference TRBV18 and TRBJ1-4, reads NAGVMQNPRHLVRRRGQEARLRCSPMKGHSHVYWYRQLPEEGLKFMVYLQKENIIDESGMPKERFSAEFPKEGPSILRIQQVVRGDSAAYFCASSSGGTEKLFFGSGTQLSVL.

This clonotype was counted a few times. The chain links TRBV12-3 or TRBV12-4 to TRBJ1-5, with D possibly TRBD1 on 5 matching bases. The CDR3 runs 14 residues. Trimming left V 7 bases short and J 5 bases short, with 15 bases between. Here the CDR3 reads CASKGSGSHQPQHF. Written as DNA, the CDR3 is TGTGCCAGCAAGGGATCAGGGTCGCATCAGCCCCAGCATTTT.

This clonotype has more than one count but fewer than ten. The rearrangement uses TRBV12-3 or TRBV12-4 and TRBJ1-1; D is ambiguous. Trimming stripped 11 bases from V and 0 bases from J, with 13 bases between. The CDR3 length is 13 residues. CDR3 protein: CAGKQNMNTEAFF. The DNA for the CDR3 is TGTGCCGGTAAACAGAACATGAACACTGAAGCTTTCTTT.

V is TRBV14 and J is TRBJ2-5, with D tentatively TRBD2 (5 bases). This CDR3 contains 15 residues. The germline CDR1 and CDR2 sequences are SGHDN and FVKESK. With 4 bases removed from V and 5 bases from J, the gap between germline ends came to 17 bases. The CDR3 reads CASSRYAASWETQYF. Here the CDR3 DNA reads TGTGCCAGCAGCCGGTACGCGGCTAGCTGGGAGACCCAGTACTTC.

The table lists this clonotype with a few counts. The chain carries TRBV28 and TRBJ2-5; TRBD1 aligns across 7 bases. J was trimmed by 2 bases and V by 1 base; bases with no gene match: 4. CDR3 length equals 15 residues. The germline V gene encodes CDR1 MDHEN and CDR2 SYDVKM. CDR3 DNA: TGTGCCAGCAGTTTATTGGTCAGGGGGCAAGAGACCCAGTACTTC. Its translation is CASSLLVRGQETQYF.

This clonotype was detected many times. The chain couples TRBV25-1 to TRBJ1-2, with no clear D. Trimming removed 10 bases at V and 0 bases at J, with 15 bases between. This CDR3 has 14 amino acids. Germline-derived CDR1 and CDR2 are MGHDK and SYGVNS. CDR3 loop: CATRAGLANYGYTF. In DNA, the CDR3 is TGTGCCACCCGTGCCGGGTTAGCTAACTATGGCTACACCTTC.

A few counts support this clonotype. This chain uses TRBV7-9 with TRBJ2-6; unclear D gene. V was clipped by 8 bases and J by 3 bases, with 14 bases between them. CDR1 and CDR2 (germline): SEHNR, FQNEAQ (reference sequence). The CDR3 contains 15 residues. The CDR3 coding sequence is TGTGCCAGCCCTAGGACGGGTAATGGGGCCAACGTCCTGACTTTC. Translating it yields CASPRTGNGANVLTF.

There are a few counts of this clonotype. This rearrangement joins TRBV4-1 to TRBJ1-1; D call uncertain. V was pared by 2 bases and J by 11 bases, with 21 bases between. This CDR3 has 15 residues. Germline V gives CDR1 MGHRA, CDR2 YSYEKL. DNA of the CDR3: TGCGCCAGCAGCCAATTCTTCGGGCTGCGTGGTTTGGCTTTCTTT. Translating it yields CASSQFFGLRGLAFF.

This clonotype was seen just once. A much larger clone sits a single nucleotide away, making a read error possible. The genes are TRBV29-1 and TRBJ2-7; TRBD1 agrees at 7 bases. Germline values: CDR1 SQVTM, CDR2 ANQGSEA. This CDR3 contains 13 residues. CDR3 in amino acids: CSVNRGDIIEQYF. The CDR3 DNA reads as TGCAGTGTCAACAGGGGTGACATTATCGAGCAGTACTTC.

This clonotype was observed at least ten times. The chain is built from TRBV29-1 and TRBJ2-5; 11 bases match TRBD1. The trim removed 1 base at V and 5 bases at J, leaving 9 bases unmatched. Germline V gene sequence: CDR1 SQVTM, CDR2 ANQGSEA. CDR3 length equals 16 residues. CDR3 DNA: TGCAGCGTTGAAGGGGGACAGGGGGACCATCAGGAGACCCAGTACTTC. Translated, it gives CSVEGGQGDHQETQYF.

For the CDR3, the DNA is TGCAGTGCGAACCGGGACAGCGGCTACGAGCAGTACTTC. This codes for CSANRDSGYEQYF. The rearrangement uses TRBV20-1 and TRBJ2-7; TRBD1 aligns across 7 bases. The V and J ends lost 6 bases and 3 bases, in that order; junction bases with no gene match: 8. The length of the CDR3 is 13 residues. Germline V lookup: CDR1 DFQATT, CDR2 SNEGSKA (reference sequence).

This clonotype was picked up a small number of times. This rearrangement joins TRBV5-1 to TRBJ2-7, with TRBD1 identical over 9 bases. This CDR3 comprises 15 residues. The V segment lost 0 bases and the J segment 5 bases; nucleotides outside the gene matches: 6. Germline loops: CDR1 SGHRS, CDR2 YFSETQ. The CDR3 coding sequence is TGCGCCAGCAGCTTGGGGACAGGGGTCTGGGACGAGCAGTACTTC. Its translation is CASSLGTGVWDEQYF.

This clonotype has a count of ten or more. CDR3 DNA: TGCGCCAGCAGCGAGGCTAGCGCTAGCACAGATACGCAGTATTTT. This gives the protein CASSEASASTDTQYF. The genes are TRBV5-1 and TRBJ2-3; a possible D gene is TRBD2 (6 bases). This CDR3 is built from 15 residues. V was clipped by 4 bases and J by 0 bases, with 12 bases between them. Per germline, CDR1 SGHRS and CDR2 YFSETQ.

This clonotype has a handful of counts. This chain uses TRBV27 with TRBJ1-2; D is unresolved. Germline lookup yields CDR1 MNHEY and CDR2 SMNVEV (reference sequence). This CDR3 is 15 amino acids long. The V end lost 3 bases, the J end lost 4 bases, and 15 bases lay between the germline ends. The CDR3 region is CASSFTPKAAYGYTF. In nucleotides, the CDR3 is TGTGCCAGCAGTTTTACACCGAAGGCTGCCTATGGCTACACCTTC.

This clonotype turned up a few times. This chain joins TRBV7-9 and TRBJ2-3, with a weak D call TRBD2 (5 bases). There are 16 residues in the CDR3. The V gene's germline CDR1 is SEHNR and CDR2 FQNEAQ (reference sequence). The germline V and J ends were trimmed by 4 bases and 0 bases, with 14 bases remaining between them. The CDR3 reads CASSSGLSESTDTQYF. The CDR3 nucleotides read TGTGCCAGCAGCTCAGGACTCTCCGAAAGCACAGATACGCAGTATTTT. The full variable domain, rest sourced from reference TRBV7-9 and TRBJ2-3, is DTGVSQNPRHKITKRGQNVTFRCDPISEHNRLYWYRQTLGQGPEFLTYFQNEAQLEKSRLLSDRFSAERPKGSFSTLEIQRTEQGDSAMYLCASSSGLSESTDTQYFGPGTRLTVL.

This clonotype was seen only a few times. The chain has TRBV9 and TRBJ1-1; the D is unclear. The germline V gene has CDR1 SGDLS and CDR2 YYNGEE. This CDR3 is built from 13 residues. With 3 bases removed from V and 1 base from J, the gap between germline ends came to 7 bases. The CDR3 protein is CASSEDGNTEAFF. The CDR3 DNA sequence: TGTGCCAGCAGCGAGGACGGGAACACTGAAGCTTTCTTT.

The rearrangement joins TRBV6-5 to TRBJ1-3, with no clear D. CDR3 size: 14 residues. V dropped 2 bases and J dropped 1 base, with 6 bases sitting between them. CDR1 MNHEY and CDR2 SVGAGI come from the germline V gene. CDR3 region: CASSYGMSGNTIYF. CDR3 DNA: TGTGCCAGCAGTTACGGGATGTCTGGAAACACCATATATTTT.

This clonotype was detected many times. The chain links TRBV5-1 to TRBJ1-4, with unresolved D. V lost 7 bases to trimming and J lost 8 bases, with 18 bases between them. The CDR3 runs to 14 residues. In germline, CDR1 is SGHRS, CDR2 YFSETQ. Here the CDR3 DNA reads TGCGCCAGCGACCTCCGGGGTGATGGAGAAAAACTGTTTTTT. Translating gives CASDLRGDGEKLFF.

V and J are TRBV10-3 and TRBJ1-1; 10 bases agree with TRBD1. Germline loops: CDR1 ENHRY, CDR2 SYGVKD. This CDR3 has 17 amino acids. The trim removed 2 bases at V and 2 bases at J, leaving 8 bases unmatched. DNA of the CDR3: TGTGCCATCAGTGAGCCGACCCGGACAGGGGGAAACACTGAAGCTTTCTTT. It encodes CAISEPTRTGGNTEAFF.

The V and J genes are TRBV29-1 and TRBJ2-5, with 7 bases matching TRBD1. There are 18 residues in the CDR3. The V and J ends lost 2 bases and 2 bases, in that order; junction bases with no gene match: 17. Germline V gene data show CDR1 as SQVTM and CDR2 as ANQGSEA. The chain's CDR3 is CSVESQQNLRDSQETQYF. The CDR3 DNA sequence: TGCAGCGTTGAAAGCCAACAAAACTTGAGGGACAGTCAAGAGACCCAGTACTTC.

This chain joins TRBV28 and TRBJ2-3; 14 bases are shared with TRBD2. The germline V gene encodes CDR1 MDHEN and CDR2 SYDVKM. The CDR3 has 17 amino acids. The V and J ends lost 4 bases and 1 base, in that order; junction bases with no gene match: 4. CDR3 nucleotide sequence: TGTGCCAGCAGTTCCCCGGGACTAGCGGGAGGCACAGATACGCAGTATTTT. The encoded protein is CASSSPGLAGGTDTQYF.

The gene calls are TRBV18 and TRBJ2-5; D is possibly TRBD2 (5 bases). This CDR3 region has 14 residues. Germline V gene lookup returns CDR1 KGHSH and CDR2 LQKENI. V gave up 6 bases and J gave up 4 bases, with 15 bases separating them. CDR3 protein: CASSSSTGLETQYF. For the CDR3, the DNA is TGTGCCAGCTCGTCCTCTACGGGGTTAGAGACCCAGTACTTC.

This clonotype was counted a few times. V gene TRBV14 combines with J gene TRBJ2-7, with D tentatively TRBD1 (6 bases). Germline-derived CDR1 and CDR2 are SGHDN and FVKESK. CDR3 length: 14 residues. The germline V and J ends were trimmed by 2 bases and 3 bases, with 11 bases remaining between them. The CDR3 DNA follows: TGTGCCAGCAGCCAACAGGGGCCGGTCTACGAGCAGTACTTC. Its protein product is CASSQQGPVYEQYF.